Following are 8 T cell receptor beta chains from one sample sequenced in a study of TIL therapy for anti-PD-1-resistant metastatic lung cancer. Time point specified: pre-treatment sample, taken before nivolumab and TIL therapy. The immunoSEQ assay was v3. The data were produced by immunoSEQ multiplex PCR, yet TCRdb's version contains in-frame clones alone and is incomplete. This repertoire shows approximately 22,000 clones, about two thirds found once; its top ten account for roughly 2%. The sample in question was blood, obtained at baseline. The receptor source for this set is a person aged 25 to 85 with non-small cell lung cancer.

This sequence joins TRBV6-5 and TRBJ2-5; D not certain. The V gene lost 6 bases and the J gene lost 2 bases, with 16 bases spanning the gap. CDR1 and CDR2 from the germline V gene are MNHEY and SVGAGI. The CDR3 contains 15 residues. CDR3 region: CASRGSLARQETQYF. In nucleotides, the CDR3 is TGTGCCAGCAGGGGATCGCTGGCCAGACAAGAGACCCAGTACTTC.

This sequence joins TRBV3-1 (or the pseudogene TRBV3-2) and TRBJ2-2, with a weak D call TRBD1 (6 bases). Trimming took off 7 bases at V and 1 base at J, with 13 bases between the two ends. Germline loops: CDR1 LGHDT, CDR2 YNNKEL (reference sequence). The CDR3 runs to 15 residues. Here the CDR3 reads CASKAGQMNTGELFF. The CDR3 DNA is TGTGCCAGCAAAGCAGGACAGATGAACACCGGGGAGCTGTTTTTT.

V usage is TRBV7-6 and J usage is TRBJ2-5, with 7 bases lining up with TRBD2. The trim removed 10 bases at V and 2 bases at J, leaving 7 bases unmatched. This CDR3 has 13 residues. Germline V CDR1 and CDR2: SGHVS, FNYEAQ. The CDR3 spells CAISGGLQETQYF. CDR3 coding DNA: TGTGCCATATCGGGGGGTCTACAAGAGACCCAGTACTTC.

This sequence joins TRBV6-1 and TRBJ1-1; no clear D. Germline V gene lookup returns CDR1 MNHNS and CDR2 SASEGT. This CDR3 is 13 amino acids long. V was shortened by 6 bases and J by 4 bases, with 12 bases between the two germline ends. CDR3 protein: CASRYRDRTEAFF. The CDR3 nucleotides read TGTGCCAGCAGGTACCGGGATCGCACTGAAGCTTTCTTT.

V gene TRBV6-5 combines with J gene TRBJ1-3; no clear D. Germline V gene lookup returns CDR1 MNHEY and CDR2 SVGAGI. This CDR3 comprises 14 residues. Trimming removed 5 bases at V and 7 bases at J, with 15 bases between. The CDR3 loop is CASSTMWMGNTIYF. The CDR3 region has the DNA TGTGCCAGCAGTACGATGTGGATGGGGAACACCATATATTTT.

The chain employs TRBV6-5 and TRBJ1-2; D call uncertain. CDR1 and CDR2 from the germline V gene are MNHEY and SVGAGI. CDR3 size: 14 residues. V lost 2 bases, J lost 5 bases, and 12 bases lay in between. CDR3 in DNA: TGTGCCAGCAGTTACCGGGAGGAGAGGTATGGCTACACCTTC. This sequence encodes CASSYREERYGYTF.

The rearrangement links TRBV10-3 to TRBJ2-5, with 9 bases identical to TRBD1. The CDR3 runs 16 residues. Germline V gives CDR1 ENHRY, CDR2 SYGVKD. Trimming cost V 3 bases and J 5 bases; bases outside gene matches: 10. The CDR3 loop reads CAISDQGQGLGETQYF. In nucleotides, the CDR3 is TGTGCCATCAGTGATCAAGGACAGGGGCTGGGGGAGACCCAGTACTTC.

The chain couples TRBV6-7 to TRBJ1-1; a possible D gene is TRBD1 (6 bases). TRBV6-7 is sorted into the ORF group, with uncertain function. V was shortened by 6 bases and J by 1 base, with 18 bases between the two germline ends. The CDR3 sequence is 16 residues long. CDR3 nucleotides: TGTGCCAGCAGACTCAAAACCGGGACAAAGAACACTGAAGCTTTCTTT. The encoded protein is CASRLKTGTKNTEAFF.